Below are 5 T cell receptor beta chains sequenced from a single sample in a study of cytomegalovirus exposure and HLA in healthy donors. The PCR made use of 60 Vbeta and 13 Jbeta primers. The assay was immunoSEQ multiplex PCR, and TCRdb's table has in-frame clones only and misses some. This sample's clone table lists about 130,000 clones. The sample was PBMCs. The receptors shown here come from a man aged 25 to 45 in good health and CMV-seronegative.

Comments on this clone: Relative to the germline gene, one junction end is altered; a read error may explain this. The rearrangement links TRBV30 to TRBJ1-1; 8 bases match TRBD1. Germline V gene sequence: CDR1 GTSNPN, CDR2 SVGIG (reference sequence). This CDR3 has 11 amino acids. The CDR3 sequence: CAWSVRQGLSF. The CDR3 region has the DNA TGTGCCTGGAGTGTACGACAGGGGCTCTCGTTT.

CDR3 coding DNA: TGTGCCAGCACCTTGTACCCGGGAGGGCCTTACTATGAGCAGTTCTTC. Its protein is CASTLYPGGPYYEQFF. This chain connects TRBV27 to TRBJ2-1; 8 bases match TRBD2. The CDR3 has 16 amino acids. Trimming removed 7 bases from V and 8 bases from J; junction bases left unmatched: 16. The germline V gene has CDR1 MNHEY and CDR2 SMNVEV (reference sequence).

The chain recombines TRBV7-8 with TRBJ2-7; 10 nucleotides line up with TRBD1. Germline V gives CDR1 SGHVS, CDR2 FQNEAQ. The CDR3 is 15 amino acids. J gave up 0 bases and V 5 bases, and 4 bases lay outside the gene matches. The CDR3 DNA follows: TGTGCCAGCAGCCCCCGGGACAGGGGCTCCTACGAGCAGTACTTC. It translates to CASSPRDRGSYEQYF.

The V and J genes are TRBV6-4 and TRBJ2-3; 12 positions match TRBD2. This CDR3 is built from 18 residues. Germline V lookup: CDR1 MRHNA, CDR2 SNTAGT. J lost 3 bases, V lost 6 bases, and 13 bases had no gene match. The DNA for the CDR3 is TGTGCCAGCAGCCCATATCGTCTAGCGGGAGGGCCAACAGATACGCAGTATTTT. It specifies CASSPYRLAGGPTDTQYF.

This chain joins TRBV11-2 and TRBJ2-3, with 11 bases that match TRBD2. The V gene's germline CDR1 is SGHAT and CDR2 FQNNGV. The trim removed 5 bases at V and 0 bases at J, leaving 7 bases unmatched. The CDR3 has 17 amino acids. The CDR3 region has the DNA TGTGCCAGCAGCACCGCCGGACTAGCGGGTAGCACAGATACGCAGTATTTT. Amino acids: CASSTAGLAGSTDTQYF.